This passage covers 21 T cell receptor beta chains from one sample sequenced in a study of blood T cell repertoires in COVID-19. Sequencing used immunoSEQ multiplex PCR; TCRdb keeps in-frame clones, though not all of them. The data show 190,000 or so clones, 70% to 90% seen once. Sequenced sample: peripheral blood. These receptors were obtained from a man aged 55 to 69 with COVID-19, enrolled during active disease.

The rearrangement links TRBV6-1 to TRBJ1-4, with D perhaps matching TRBD1 (6 bases). The ends were cut back, 1 base at V and 7 bases at J, with 13 bases in the middle. The CDR3 contains 15 residues. CDR1 is MNHNS and CDR2 is SASEGT in the germline V gene. The CDR3 loop is CASSEGDRRSEKLFF. The CDR3 coding sequence is TGTGCCAGCAGTGAAGGCGACAGGCGGTCTGAAAAACTGTTTTTT.

This clone was recorded a few times. This chain links TRBV2 with TRBJ1-1; unclear D gene. Germline CDR1 reads SNHLY; CDR2 reads FYNNEI. This CDR3 contains 15 residues. The V end was cut by 2 bases, the J end by 1 base, with 11 bases between. CDR3 sequence: CASSETGSGNTEAFF. The CDR3 DNA reads TGTGCCAGCAGTGAAACCGGGTCGGGGAACACTGAAGCTTTCTTT.

Here the CDR3 reads CSVGVGGYNEQFF. CDR3 nucleotide sequence: TGCAGCGTTGGTGTAGGGGGATACAATGAGCAGTTCTTC. This rearrangement joins TRBV29-1 to TRBJ2-1; D perhaps matches TRBD1 (6 bases). The germline gives CDR1 SQVTM, CDR2 ANQGSEA. The CDR3 sequence is 13 residues long. Trimming took 4 bases from V and 4 from J, leaving 11 bases between them.

The chain is built from TRBV9 and TRBJ1-6; no clear D gene. The CDR3 loop spans 16 amino acids. CDR1 is SGDLS, CDR2 YYNGEE, per germline. V was clipped by 4 bases and J by 8 bases, with 19 bases between them. CDR3 coding DNA: TGTGCCAGCAGCCCTTATCCGACCGCGGCTGATTCACCCCTCCACTTT. Amino acid sequence: CASSPYPTAADSPLHF.

This clone has just a few counts. The chain joins TRBV5-5 to TRBJ1-6, with TRBD1 identical over 8 bases. CDR1 is SGHKS and CDR2 is YYEKEE in the germline V gene (reference sequence). The CDR3 is 16 amino acids. Losses at the gene ends were 1 base for V and 5 bases for J; bases not matched to a gene: 5. CDR3 nucleotides: TGTGCCAGCAGCTTGCTAGGGACAGGAAATAATTCACCCCTCCACTTT. It codes for CASSLLGTGNNSPLHF. The variable domain in full, with the rest retrieved from reference TRBV5-5 and TRBJ1-6, is DAGVTQSPTHLIKTRGQQVTLRCSPISGHKSVSWYQQVLGQGPQFIFQYYEKEERGRGNFPDRFSARQFPNYSSELNVNALLLGDSALYLCASSLLGTGNNSPLHFGNGTRLTVT.

V is TRBV7-8 and J is TRBJ1-6; no clear D gene. The CDR3 spans 16 residues. The ends were cut back, 5 bases at V and 0 bases at J, with 11 bases in the middle. Germline CDR1 and CDR2: SGHVS and FQNEAQ. The CDR3 sequence is CASSQQGLSYNSPLHF. The CDR3 DNA sequence: TGTGCCAGCAGCCAGCAAGGACTCTCCTATAATTCACCCCTCCACTTT.

V is TRBV30 and J is TRBJ1-3, with D hard to call. The V gene lost 2 bases and the J gene lost 4 bases, with 9 bases spanning the gap. The CDR3 is 13 residues long. Germline assignment: CDR1 GTSNPN and CDR2 SVGIG (reference sequence). CDR3 in DNA: TGTGCCTGGAGTTCACAGATGGGAAACACCATATATTTT. Protein sequence: CAWSSQMGNTIYF.

This rearrangement joins TRBV25-1 to TRBJ1-6, with TRBD1 matching 7 bases. Germline V CDR1 and CDR2: MGHDK, SYGVNS. V lost 2 bases and J lost 8; bases outside the gene matches: 3. The CDR3 covers 14 residues. The CDR3 region is CASSEGQADSPLHF. For the CDR3, the DNA is TGTGCCAGCAGTGAAGGACAGGCGGATTCACCCCTCCACTTT.

The chain is built from TRBV5-1 and TRBJ2-2; 13 bases fit TRBD2. This CDR3 comprises 16 residues. The germline V gene has CDR1 SGHRS and CDR2 YFSETQ. V lost 3 bases and J lost 5; bases outside the gene matches: 4. The CDR3 loop is CASSSGTSGITGELFF. DNA of the CDR3: TGCGCCAGCAGCTCCGGGACTAGCGGGATTACCGGGGAGCTGTTTTTT.

This chain joins TRBV28 and TRBJ1-1; TRBD1 is a possible D gene (5 bases). Deletions cut 4 bases from V and 10 bases from J, with 16 bases between. Germline assignment: CDR1 MDHEN and CDR2 SYDVKM. The CDR3 has 13 residues. The CDR3 loop is CASSSRTPPGAFF. In nucleotides, the CDR3 is TGTGCCAGCAGTTCCCGGACACCTCCCGGAGCTTTCTTT.

This chain links TRBV7-2 with TRBJ2-7; 7 nucleotides match TRBD1. Unmatched junction bases numbered 8, after V lost 4 bases and J lost 2 bases. Germline V gene sequence: CDR1 SGHTA, CDR2 FQGNSA. There are 15 residues in the CDR3. The CDR3: CASSYDRASTYEQYF. The CDR3 nucleotides read TGTGCCAGCAGCTACGACAGGGCCAGCACCTACGAGCAGTACTTC.

The V and J genes are TRBV11-2 and TRBJ2-2; 9 bases agree with TRBD2. Germline V CDR1 and CDR2: SGHAT, FQNNGV. V dropped 3 bases and J dropped 6; count of bases not matched to a gene: 5. This CDR3 is 15 amino acids long. CDR3 amino acids: CASSFQGLAAGELFF. CDR3 DNA: TGTGCCAGCAGCTTTCAGGGACTAGCCGCCGGGGAGCTGTTTTTT. The full variable domain, rest sourced from reference TRBV11-2 and TRBJ2-2, is EAGVAQSPRYKIIEKRQSVAFWCNPISGHATLYWYQQILGQGPKLLIQFQNNGVVDDSQLPKDRFSAERLKGVDSTLKIQPAKLEDSAVYLCASSFQGLAAGELFFGEGSRLTVL.

The rearrangement uses TRBV7-8 and TRBJ1-1; D unresolved. CDR3 length: 15 residues. Trimming pared 5 bases from V and 4 bases from J, leaving 17 bases between. Germline values: CDR1 SGHVS, CDR2 FQNEAQ. CDR3 sequence reads: CASSRRVGLVTEAFF. The CDR3, as DNA: TGTGCCAGCAGCCGGCGGGTCGGCTTGGTCACTGAAGCTTTCTTT.

This sequence joins TRBV19 and TRBJ1-5; D is unclear. The CDR3 runs 14 residues. Germline-derived CDR1 and CDR2 are LNHDA and SQIVND (reference sequence). Trimming stripped 3 bases from V and 6 bases from J, with 12 bases between. This chain's CDR3 is CASSMSGSPQPQHF. In DNA, the CDR3 is TGTGCCAGTAGTATGAGCGGATCTCCTCAGCCCCAGCATTTT.

The rearrangement joins TRBV27 to TRBJ1-2; D gene unclear. CDR1 is MNHEY, CDR2 SMNVEV, per germline (reference sequence). The CDR3 is 17 residues long. Between the trimmed V and J ends, which lost 6 bases and 4 bases, there was a span of 24 bases. DNA of the CDR3: TGTGCCAGCAGGTTCCCCGAGGTATTAACAACTATCTATGGCTACACCTTC. Amino acid sequence: CASRFPEVLTTIYGYTF.

The rearrangement uses TRBV7-2 and TRBJ1-3; no firm D call. This CDR3 is built from 16 residues. The V end was cut by 1 base, the J end by 2 bases, with 12 bases between. CDR1 is SGHTA, CDR2 FQGNSA, per germline. The CDR3 nucleotides are TGTGCCAGCAGCTTAGAGCCTCCGAGGGCTGGAAACACCATATATTTT. It encodes CASSLEPPRAGNTIYF.

J is TRBJ1-5 and V is TRBV28; D is perhaps TRBD1 (6 bases). V was cut by 2 bases and J by 3 bases, with 14 bases left in between. Germline V gene data show CDR1 as MDHEN and CDR2 as SYDVKM. The CDR3 loop spans 16 amino acids. The CDR3 coding sequence is TGTGCCAGCAGTTTAGGGGGCAGTGGGTTCAATCAGCCCCAGCATTTT. Translation gives CASSLGGSGFNQPQHF.

The table lists this clone with a few counts. This chain uses TRBV18 with TRBJ2-5; TRBD1 is a possible D gene (6 bases). Between the trimmed V and J ends, which lost 4 bases and 1 base, there was a span of 13 bases. This CDR3 is 15 amino acids long. Germline V gives CDR1 KGHSH, CDR2 LQKENI. DNA for the CDR3: TGTGCCAGCTCACTCTTATTAGGGGGCCAAGAGACCCAGTACTTC. It yields the protein CASSLLLGGQETQYF.

The rearrangement joins TRBV29-1 to TRBJ1-3; D gene ambiguous. V lost 5 bases, J lost 2 bases, and 4 bases lay in between. Germline assignment: CDR1 SQVTM and CDR2 ANQGSEA. This CDR3 is built from 11 residues. Here the CDR3 DNA reads TGCAGCGTTCTAGCTGGAAACACCATATATTTT. It encodes CSVLAGNTIYF.

The chain uses TRBV5-1 and TRBJ2-3, with 11 positions matching TRBD1. The J segment lost 0 bases and the V segment lost 4 bases, leaving 4 bases of the junction unmatched. The CDR3 runs to 16 residues. Germline CDR1 reads SGHRS; CDR2 reads YFSETQ. The CDR3 DNA reads as TGCGCCAGCAGCCCAGGGACAGGGGGAAGCACAGATACGCAGTATTTT. Encoded protein: CASSPGTGGSTDTQYF.

The genes are TRBV30 and TRBJ1-5; D not certain. Deletions cut 0 bases from V and 6 bases from J, with 12 bases between. Germline CDR1 GTSNPN, CDR2 SVGIG (reference sequence). This CDR3 has 14 amino acids. The CDR3 bases are TGTGCCTGGAGTGTCACGAATCCTAGTCAGCCCCAGCATTTT. Translation: CAWSVTNPSQPQHF.